This TCR beta chain was found in a study of blood T cell repertoires in COVID-19. Overall study context: Researchers got acute and convalescent COVID-19 samples from the United States, Italy and Spain. From T cells, B-cell-depleted T cells, or PBMCs came the material, which was cDNA or gDNA.

Assay: immunoSEQ multiplex PCR; the TCRdb copy retains only in-frame clones and omits some. This sample has 70,000 or so clones, with roughly nine tenths found just once. Germline CDR1 is LNHNV and CDR2 is YYDKDF (reference sequence). The CDR3 extends over 14 amino acids. Trimming stripped 6 bases from V and 5 bases from J, with 17 bases between. The TCR was taken from a woman of 80 years or more with acute or convalescent COVID-19. Material for sequencing was peripheral blood. The chain has TRBV15 and TRBJ2-7; tentatively, D is TRBD1 (6 bases). The CDR3 sequence is CATSEEWGRNEQYF. DNA of the CDR3: TGTGCCACCAGTGAGGAGTGGGGGCGCAACGAGCAGTACTTC.